What follows describes a single TCR beta chain. Per the original methods: Estimated nucleated cell counts came from reference gene primer amplification. The protocol was immunoSEQ multiplex PCR, while the TCRdb copy is restricted to in-frame clones and leaves out a portion. V and J calls and clone size come straight from that table; D and trimming were deduced from the DNA. The data show some 42,000 clones, roughly 88% seen once. The data stem from a study of blood T cell repertoires in COVID-19. On the study more broadly: Both acute and convalescent COVID-19 samples were obtained from the United States, Italy and Spain. Nucleic acid was either cDNA or gDNA, and it came from T cells, B-cell-depleted T cells, or PBMCs.

V gave up 3 bases and J gave up 1 base, with 10 bases separating them. The CDR3 is made up of 15 amino acids. Germline V gene data show CDR1 as LNHDA and CDR2 as SQIVND (reference sequence). The sequenced sample consisted of peripheral blood. The source of this sequence is a human donor in a cohort sampled during active COVID-19. The V and J genes are TRBV19 and TRBJ1-5; D remains unclear. In DNA, the CDR3 is TGTGCCAGTAGTATGGGCCCGAGCAGCAATCAGCCCCAGCATTTT. Translated, it gives CASSMGPSSNQPQHF.